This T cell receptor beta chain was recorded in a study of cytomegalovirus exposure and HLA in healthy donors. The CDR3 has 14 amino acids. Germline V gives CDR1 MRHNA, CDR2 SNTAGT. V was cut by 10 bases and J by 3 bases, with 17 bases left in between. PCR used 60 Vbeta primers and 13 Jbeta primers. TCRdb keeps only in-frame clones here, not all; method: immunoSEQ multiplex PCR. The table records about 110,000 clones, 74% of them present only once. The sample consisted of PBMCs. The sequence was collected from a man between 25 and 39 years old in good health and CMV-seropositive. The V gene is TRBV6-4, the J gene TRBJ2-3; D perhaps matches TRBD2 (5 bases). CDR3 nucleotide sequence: TGTGCCACCTCCCCGACGGGGAGTACAGATACGCAGTATTTT. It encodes CATSPTGSTDTQYF.